The 5 T cell receptor beta chains in this list originate from one sample, sequenced in a study of shared clonotypes between healthy human individuals (TCRdb year 2020). The library relied on the immunoSEQ multiplex PCR assay. Entries here come from immuneACCESS through TCRdb and include only in-frame sequences with V and J called. Some clones fail to appear in such tables; in the studies checked, an unresolved V gene covers under half of the shortfall, and the cause of the remainder is unknown. The sample yields under 1,100,000 clones; around 75% were counted once. The top ten clones comprise about 1.5% of the sample. Sequencing input: memory CD4+ T cells sorted from blood. The cell subset or site tag for this specimen amounts to: CD45RA-negative fraction. The receptors were gathered from a man younger than 30 in good health.

The chain uses TRBV2 and TRBJ1-4, with 7 bases matching TRBD1. The CDR3 covers 18 residues. Per germline, CDR1 SNHLY and CDR2 FYNNEI. Germline trimming cut 0 bases from V and 8 bases from J; bases unmatched to any gene: 15. The CDR3 loop is CASSEAAYRGRIKEKLFF. CDR3 bases: TGTGCCAGCAGTGAAGCCGCTTACAGGGGCCGCATAAAGGAAAAACTGTTTTTT.

To note about this clone: At the DNA level, this CDR3 is encoded by other sequences in the same sample as well. The chain joins TRBV15 to TRBJ2-5; D possibly corresponds to TRBD1 (6 bases). The CDR3 contains 15 residues. Looked up from germline, CDR1 is LNHNV and CDR2 is YYDKDF (reference sequence). With 1 base removed from V and 0 bases from J, the gap between germline ends came to 9 bases. CDR3 loop: CATSRGQANQETQYF. For the CDR3, the DNA is TGTGCCACCAGCAGAGGACAGGCGAACCAAGAGACCCAGTACTTC.

This CDR3 reads CASRQDGQETQYF. In DNA, the CDR3 is TGTGCCAGCAGACAGGACGGGCAAGAGACCCAGTACTTC. This rearrangement joins TRBV11-3 to TRBJ2-5; maybe TRBD1 (5 bases). The CDR3 loop spans 13 amino acids. The V gene lost 6 bases and the J gene lost 2 bases, with 10 bases spanning the gap. CDR1 and CDR2 (germline): SGHNT, YENEEA.

The rearrangement joins TRBV6-5 to TRBJ1-4; D is ambiguous. The CDR3 length is 11 residues. Germline V gives CDR1 MNHEY, CDR2 SVGAGI. V gave up 8 bases and J gave up 8 bases, with 9 bases separating them. The CDR3 spells CASRLGEKLFF. The CDR3 DNA follows: TGTGCCAGCCGGCTCGGAGAAAAACTGTTTTTT.

The chain has TRBV6-1 and TRBJ2-3, with 10 bases identical to TRBD2. Germline CDR1 reads MNHNS; CDR2 reads SASEGT. The CDR3 consists of 15 residues. After removal of 6 bases from V and 4 bases from J, the junction contained 7 bases not matched to a gene. CDR3 loop: CASSTLAGAADTQYF. CDR3 sequence (DNA): TGTGCCAGCAGCACTCTAGCGGGAGCGGCAGATACGCAGTATTTT.